Included here is one TCR beta chain sequence, with context. What it recognizes is unknown. The CDR3 runs 14 residues. CDR1 is SGHRS, CDR2 YFSETQ, per germline. V was shortened by 0 bases and J by 5 bases, with 9 bases between the two germline ends. The source of the sample is a study of CD8 T cells in ankylosing spondylitis. It was by quantitative 5'-RACE with molecular barcodes that TCR beta libraries were made. One entry per CDR3 protein, called by TCRdb with MiXCR from the 5' RACE reads. The table has 750,000 to 850,000 distinct CDR3 sequences, around 11% seen once; the top ten hold approximately 0.5%. Overall study results and limits: Reportedly, matched ankylosing spondylitis synovial fluid was significantly enriched for disease-linked clones. Among TCR beta sequences, a motif of under 10 highly homologous variants appeared characteristic of ankylosing spondylitis blood. The disease-linked clones had a CD8+ phenotype and low blood frequencies. Both synovial fluid and blood in reactive arthritis had previously been reported to carry some motif variants.

Sequenced: blood, either unsorted or a sorted T cell fraction (not recorded which). This clonotype was sampled from a male donor with ankylosing spondylitis. V and J are TRBV5-1 and TRBJ1-5; D might be TRBD1 (5 bases). The CDR3 sequence is CASSLEGTDQPQHF. CDR3 sequence (DNA): TGCGCCAGCAGCTTGGAGGGGACGGATCAGCCCCAGCATTTT.